The 18 T cell receptor beta chains below come from one sample, sequenced in a study of vaccination and CD4 T cells after COVID-19. Antigens for these TCRs are unknown. Scientists ran DNA taken from cultured CD4+ T cells through the Oncomine TCR Beta short-read assay for sequencing. TCRdb ran MiXCR on the PCR reads and lists one entry per CDR3 protein. This table holds about 5,500 distinct CDR3 sequences, around 30% found once. The treatment denotes: roughly 10-day PBMC culture with coronavirus spike peptide pools or control peptides (ViraFEST assay). The sample in question was CD4+ T cells from blood, cultured in vitro, obtained after SARS-CoV-2 vaccination. The receptors originated from a human donor who had recovered from COVID-19.

The rearrangement uses TRBV6-5 and TRBJ2-2; D unresolved. Germline loops: CDR1 MNHEY, CDR2 SVGAGI. There are 16 residues in the CDR3. V was trimmed by 0 bases and J by 0 bases, leaving 8 bases between them. The CDR3 DNA is TGTGCCAGCAGTTACTCCCCGTGGGCGAACACCGGGGAGCTGTTTTTT. This gives the protein CASSYSPWANTGELFF.

This clonotype was recorded a few times. The J gene is TRBJ2-1, the V gene TRBV7-9, with 7 nucleotides matching TRBD1. Germline lookup yields CDR1 SEHNR and CDR2 FQNEAQ (reference sequence). This CDR3 contains 14 residues. V lost 6 bases, J lost 9 bases, and 11 bases stayed unmatched. The CDR3 bases are TGTGCCAGCAGGCGTTATACAGGGGTTGGTGAGCAGTTCTTC. Protein sequence: CASRRYTGVGEQFF.

This clonotype was seen only a few times. This chain joins TRBV7-9 and TRBJ1-1; D is undetermined. Between the trimmed V and J ends, which lost 1 base and 0 bases, there was a span of 9 bases. CDR3 size: 15 residues. Germline loops: CDR1 SEHNR, CDR2 FQNEAQ (reference sequence). The CDR3 DNA reads as TGTGCCAGCAGCTTAGACGTCACAGTGAACACTGAAGCTTTCTTT. This encodes CASSLDVTVNTEAFF.

The chain joins TRBV7-2 to TRBJ2-5, with a possible D match to TRBD2 (7 bases). Germline V gene lookup returns CDR1 SGHTA and CDR2 FQGNSA. The CDR3 sequence is 14 residues long. Trimming shortened V by 4 bases and J by 5 bases, and 14 bases separated the two germline ends. CDR3 sequence (DNA): TGTGCCAGCAGCTCTGGGCGGGGGCCGGAGACCCAGTACTTC. This gives the protein CASSSGRGPETQYF.

This clonotype was found once. The V gene is TRBV28, the J gene TRBJ1-6, with a possible D match to TRBD1 (5 bases). Germline V gene data show CDR1 as MDHEN and CDR2 as SYDVKM. The CDR3 runs 16 residues. Trimming removed 6 bases from V and 8 bases from J, with 20 bases in between. The CDR3: CASSPGRGGLDSPLHF. The CDR3 DNA is TGTGCCAGCAGCCCCGGACGGGGCGGCCTTGATTCACCCCTCCACTTT.

V usage is TRBV10-3 and J usage is TRBJ2-1; 14 bases are shared with TRBD2. V lost 9 bases and J lost 0; bases outside the gene matches: 7. Germline V gene data show CDR1 as ENHRY and CDR2 as SYGVKD. The CDR3 sequence is 17 residues long. DNA for the CDR3: TGTGCCATTCGACTAGCGGGGGGGCAGAGCTCCTACAATGAGCAGTTCTTC. Protein: CAIRLAGGQSSYNEQFF.

The chain joins TRBV28 to TRBJ1-1; tentative D call: TRBD1 (5 bases). The CDR3 sequence is 13 residues long. The V gene's germline CDR1 is MDHEN and CDR2 SYDVKM. Trimming stripped 3 bases from V and 4 bases from J, with 9 bases between. This CDR3 is CASSLGGITEAFF. The CDR3 nucleotides read TGTGCCAGCAGTTTGGGGGGAATCACTGAAGCTTTCTTT.

This clonotype was counted once. This rearrangement joins TRBV5-1 to TRBJ2-1; D is possibly TRBD1 (6 bases). The germline V gene encodes CDR1 SGHRS and CDR2 YFSETQ. Between the trimmed V and J ends, which lost 4 bases and 4 bases, there was a span of 12 bases. CDR3 length equals 14 residues. CDR3 DNA: TGCGCCAGCAGCCCACAGGGTTGGTACAATGAGCAGTTCTTC. It encodes CASSPQGWYNEQFF. The variable domain in full, completed from reference TRBV5-1 and TRBJ2-1, reads KAGVTQTPRYLIKTRGQQVTLSCSPISGHRSVSWYQQTPGQGLQFLFEYFSETQRNKGNFPGRFSGRQFSNSRSEMNVSTLELGDSALYLCASSPQGWYNEQFFGPGTRLTVL.

This clonotype has more than one count but fewer than ten. The rearrangement joins TRBV27 to TRBJ2-7; D possibly corresponds to TRBD1 (7 bases). Germline CDR1 and CDR2: MNHEY and SMNVEV (reference sequence). The CDR3 is made up of 14 amino acids. The germline V and J ends were trimmed by 5 bases and 4 bases, with 15 bases remaining between them. This CDR3 is CASSPTRDRYEQYF. As DNA, the CDR3 is TGTGCCAGCAGTCCGACGCGGGACAGATACGAGCAGTACTTC.

The rearrangement links TRBV19 to TRBJ2-5; 8 nucleotides align to TRBD2. V lost 6 bases and J lost 5; bases outside the gene matches: 14. Germline assignment: CDR1 LNHDA and CDR2 SQIVND (reference sequence). The CDR3 runs to 16 residues. The CDR3 loop is CASRISGTTSAETQYF. The CDR3 DNA follows: TGTGCCAGTAGGATATCAGGCACGACTAGCGCGGAGACCCAGTACTTC.

The CDR3 reads CASSYPGGGGVPYEQYF. The CDR3, as DNA: TGTGCCAGCAGTTACCCCGGGGGAGGGGGCGTCCCCTACGAGCAGTACTTC. The rearrangement uses TRBV6-5 and TRBJ2-7; D possibly uses TRBD1 or TRBD2 (7 bases each). There are 17 residues in the CDR3. The ends were cut back, 2 bases at V and 2 bases at J, with 19 bases in the middle. From germline, CDR1 is MNHEY and CDR2 SVGAGI.

This chain uses TRBV28 with TRBJ1-1; 7 bases agree with TRBD1. After removal of 7 bases from V and 2 bases from J, the junction contained 13 bases not matched to a gene. Germline CDR1 and CDR2: MDHEN and SYDVKM. The CDR3 runs to 16 residues. Written as DNA, the CDR3 is TGTGCCAGCACACGGGACAGAATATGGTATAACACTGAAGCTTTCTTT. This sequence encodes CASTRDRIWYNTEAFF.

This clonotype was counted only a few times. The J gene is TRBJ1-2, the V gene TRBV10-1, with D maybe TRBD1 (6 bases). Trimming left V 0 bases short and J 5 bases short, with 13 bases between. Germline V lookup: CDR1 WNHNN, CDR2 SYGVQD (reference sequence). The CDR3 consists of 15 residues. CDR3 DNA: TGCGCCAGCAGTGAGTCCACGGGGGGCTATTATGGCTACACCTTC. Its translation is CASSESTGGYYGYTF.

V is TRBV28 and J is TRBJ2-7; TRBD1 agrees at 10 bases. Per germline, CDR1 MDHEN and CDR2 SYDVKM. Trimming removed 10 bases from V and 2 bases from J; junction bases left unmatched: 11. The CDR3 is 15 amino acids. The CDR3, as DNA: TGTGCCACTAAGTTGGGACAGGGGTTAACCTACGAGCAGTACTTC. It encodes CATKLGQGLTYEQYF. The full variable domain, completed using reference TRBV28 and TRBJ2-7, is DVKVTQSSRYLVKRTGEKVFLECVQDMDHENMFWYRQDPGLGLRLIYFSYDVKMKEKGDIPEGYSVSREKKERFSLILESASTNQTSMYLCATKLGQGLTYEQYFGPGTRLTVT.

This clonotype is judged medium-sized. The chain carries TRBV19 and TRBJ1-5, with unresolved D. Deletions cut 6 bases from V and 2 bases from J, with 5 bases between. The CDR3 consists of 12 residues. Germline CDR1 is LNHDA and CDR2 is SQIVND (reference sequence). The CDR3, as DNA: TGTGCCAGTAGAACAGGCAATCAGCCCCAGCATTTT. Translation: CASRTGNQPQHF.

This rearrangement joins TRBV28 to TRBJ1-5, with D possibly TRBD1 on 5 matching bases. V gave up 3 bases and J gave up 6 bases, with 9 bases separating them. The CDR3 consists of 13 residues. In germline, CDR1 is MDHEN, CDR2 SYDVKM. This CDR3 is CASSLGVTQPQHF. DNA of the CDR3: TGTGCCAGCAGTTTGGGGGTTACTCAGCCCCAGCATTTT.

This clonotype was observed a handful of times. V gene TRBV19 combines with J gene TRBJ1-2; D remains ambiguous. The ends were cut back, 6 bases at V and 5 bases at J, with 13 bases in the middle. Per germline, CDR1 LNHDA and CDR2 SQIVND (reference sequence). The CDR3 extends over 13 amino acids. As DNA, the CDR3 is TGTGCCAGTAGATCCGGGCAGACGTATGGCTACACCTTC. It encodes CASRSGQTYGYTF. Full variable domain (missing parts from reference TRBV19 and TRBJ1-2): DGGITQSPKYLFRKEGQNVTLSCEQNLNHDAMYWYRQDPGQGLRLIYYSQIVNDFQKGDIAEGYSVSREKKESFPLTVTSAQKNPTAFYLCASRSGQTYGYTFGSGTRLTVV.

The V gene is TRBV24-1, the J gene TRBJ2-3; TRBD1 aligns across 10 bases. Germline CDR1 reads KGHDR; CDR2 reads SFDVKD. V dropped 7 bases and J dropped 4; count of bases not matched to a gene: 22. This CDR3 is built from 20 residues. The CDR3 region has the DNA TGTGCCACCAGCACGGGACCCTCGACAGGGGGCGTTTGGCGAGCAGATACGCAGTATTTT. Amino acids: CATSTGPSTGGVWRADTQYF.